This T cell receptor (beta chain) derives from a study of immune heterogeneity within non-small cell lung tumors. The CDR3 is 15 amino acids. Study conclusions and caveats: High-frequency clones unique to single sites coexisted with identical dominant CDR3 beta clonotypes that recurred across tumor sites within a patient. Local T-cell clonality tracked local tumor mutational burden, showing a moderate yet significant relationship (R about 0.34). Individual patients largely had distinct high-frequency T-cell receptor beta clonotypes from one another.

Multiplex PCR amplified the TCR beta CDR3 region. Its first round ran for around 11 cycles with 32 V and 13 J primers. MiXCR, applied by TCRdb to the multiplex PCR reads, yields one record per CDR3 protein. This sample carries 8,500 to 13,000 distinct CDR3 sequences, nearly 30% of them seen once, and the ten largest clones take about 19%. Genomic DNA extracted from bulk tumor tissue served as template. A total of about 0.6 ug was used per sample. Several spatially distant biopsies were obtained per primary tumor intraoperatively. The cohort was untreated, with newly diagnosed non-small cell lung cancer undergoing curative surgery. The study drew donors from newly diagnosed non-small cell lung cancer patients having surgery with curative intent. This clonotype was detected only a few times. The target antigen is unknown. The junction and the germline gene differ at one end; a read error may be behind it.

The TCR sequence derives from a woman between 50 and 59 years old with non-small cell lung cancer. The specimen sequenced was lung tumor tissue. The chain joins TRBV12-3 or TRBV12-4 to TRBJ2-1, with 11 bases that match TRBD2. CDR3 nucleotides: TGTGCCATCAGTTTCACTAGCGGGAGTCCCCGGGAGCAGTTCTTC. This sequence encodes CAISFTSGSPREQFF.